This TCR beta chain was sequenced during a study of patients and donors after allogeneic stem cell transplantation. This clonotype was seen ten or more times. Using its own MiXCR run on the RT-PCR reads, TCRdb lists one record per CDR3 protein. The top ten hold about 9.9% of the sample, which has about 230,000 distinct CDR3 sequences, roughly an eighth seen once. Source material: blood, either unsorted or a sorted T cell fraction (not recorded which). The TCR originated in a human donor who was either an allogeneic HSCT recipient or a stem cell or donor lymphocyte infusion donor (not recorded which). It is not recorded whose cells these are; they may come from a transplant donor.

CDR3 coding DNA: TGTGCCAGCTCCCGAGGGACTTTGGATACGCAGTATTTT. This sequence encodes CASSRGTLDTQYF. This chain joins TRBV18 and TRBJ2-3; TRBD2 is a possible D gene (6 bases). Germline values: CDR1 KGHSH, CDR2 LQKENI. V was pared by 6 bases and J by 6 bases, with 13 bases between. The CDR3 loop spans 13 amino acids.